This T cell receptor beta chain comes out of a study of CD8+ T cells in alopecia areata. Turning to the study itself: Those patients who were treated received oral tofacitinib, which was given at 5 to 10 mg twice daily for moderate-to-severe alopecia areata. The investigators scored severity in treated patients by the percentage of affected scalp area.

The treatment: oral pan-JAK inhibitor, 5-10 mg twice daily. Study observations and caveats: Scalp and blood retained many expanded lesional clones during tofacitinib.

The CDR3 runs to 15 residues. Germline CDR1 and CDR2: MNHEY and SVGAGI. Trimming removed 7 bases at V and 0 bases at J, with 10 bases between. For this clone: Its target is not known.

In each case, RNA was isolated and then reverse transcribed into cDNA as the sequencing template. Clones were read by immunoSEQ multiplex PCR, and TCRdb kept only the in-frame ones, dropping some. Among some 210,000 clones listed, around 66% were seen once. This TCR derives from a human donor with alopecia areata. This rearrangement joins TRBV6-5 to TRBJ2-6, with D perhaps TRBD2 (5 bases). Sequenced here: CD4+ T cells sorted from blood, sampled at approximately week 42, from a patient treated with tofacitinib. CDR3 in DNA: TGTGCCAGCACCGGGATCAGCTCTGGGGCCAACGTCCTGACTTTC. As protein: CASTGISSGANVLTF.